The clone carrying this T cell receptor beta chain was seen a handful of times. TCRdb's copy holds only in-frame clones and misses some; the assay was immunoSEQ multiplex PCR. The data show roughly 72,000 clones, approximately 84% seen once. These data belong to a study of OX40 agonist ivuxolimab in advanced cancers. The CDR3 extends over 19 amino acids. Germline-derived CDR1 and CDR2 are SGHRS and YFSETQ. V lost 4 bases and J lost 1; bases outside the gene matches: 17. The sequence was obtained from an adult with an advanced solid tumor such as melanoma, head and neck, liver or kidney cancer. Specimen: CD4+ or CD8+ T cells sorted from blood, collected in a trial of the OX40 agonist ivuxolimab. The rearrangement uses TRBV5-1 and TRBJ2-1; 7 bases fit TRBD2. CDR3 DNA sequence: TGCGCCAGCAGCAGAGTGGGAGCGGGACGAACAAAATCCTACAATGAGCAGTTCTTC. This translates into CASSRVGAGRTKSYNEQFF.